The 25 T cell receptor beta chains below were found in one sample sequenced in a study of OX40 agonist ivuxolimab in advanced cancers. The repertoire was sequenced with immunoSEQ multiplex PCR; TCRdb's copy has only in-frame clones and lacks some. The data contain roughly 73,000 clones, around 80% of them singletons. Sequenced here: CD4+ or CD8+ T cells sorted from blood, sampled in a trial of the OX40 agonist ivuxolimab. These receptors all stem from an adult with an advanced solid tumor such as melanoma, head and neck, liver or kidney cancer.

This clone was seen more than once but under ten times. V and J are TRBV19 and TRBJ1-6; D remains ambiguous. The V and J ends lost 6 bases and 7 bases respectively, with 7 bases between them. CDR1 LNHDA and CDR2 SQIVND come from the germline V gene (reference sequence). The CDR3 is 12 amino acids. CDR3 amino acids: CASSTQNSPLHF. DNA of the CDR3: TGTGCCAGTAGCACACAAAATTCACCCCTCCACTTT. The variable domain in full, with the rest retrieved from reference TRBV19 and TRBJ1-6, is DGGITQSPKYLFRKEGQNVTLSCEQNLNHDAMYWYRQDPGQGLRLIYYSQIVNDFQKGDIAEGYSVSREKKESFPLTVTSAQKNPTAFYLCASSTQNSPLHFGNGTRLTVT.

About this clone itself: Other DNA sequences in this sample translate to the same CDR3. The chain has TRBV11-3 and TRBJ1-3; 9 bases agree with TRBD1. Trimming at V came to 5 bases and at J to 4 bases, leaving 6 bases not matched to a gene. The length of the CDR3 is 15 residues. Germline lookup yields CDR1 SGHNT and CDR2 YENEEA. In nucleotides, the CDR3 is TGTGCCAGCAGCCCGGGACAGGGTCCGGGAAACACCATATATTTT. Residues: CASSPGQGPGNTIYF.

The rearrangement links TRBV10-2 to TRBJ1-5, with D uncertain. Germline V lookup: CDR1 WSHSY, CDR2 SAAADI. Deletions cut 6 bases from V and 3 bases from J, with 12 bases between. There are 14 residues in the CDR3. The CDR3 coding sequence is TGCGCCAGCAGACCCCTCCTGGACAATCAGCCCCAGCATTTT. Encoded protein: CASRPLLDNQPQHF.

The chain combines TRBV7-9 with TRBJ1-3, with TRBD1 matching over 7 bases. The CDR3 has 16 residues. After removal of 2 bases from V and 0 bases from J, the junction contained 4 bases not matched to a gene. Germline V gene sequence: CDR1 SEHNR, CDR2 FQNEAQ (reference sequence). The CDR3 region has the DNA TGTGCCAGCAGCTTATCGGGACAGATCTCTGGAAACACCATATATTTT. This gives the protein CASSLSGQISGNTIYF.

The chain couples TRBV28 to TRBJ1-5; TRBD1 matches at 8 bases. V dropped 8 bases and J dropped 6; count of bases not matched to a gene: 6. CDR1 and CDR2 (germline): MDHEN, SYDVKM. The CDR3 is made up of 13 amino acids. Here the CDR3 reads CASGAGTGQPQHF. For the CDR3, the DNA is TGTGCCAGCGGCGCAGGGACAGGTCAGCCCCAGCATTTT.

V and J are TRBV19 and TRBJ1-5; a weak D match, TRBD1 (5 bases). Between the trimmed V and J ends, which lost 5 bases and 4 bases, there was a span of 15 bases. In germline, CDR1 is LNHDA, CDR2 SQIVND (reference sequence). The CDR3 totals 15 residues. CDR3 coding DNA: TGTGCCAGTAGTGAAAGGGGAGGGGTAAATCAGCCCCAGCATTTT. Translation: CASSERGGVNQPQHF.

This chain joins TRBV5-4 and TRBJ2-5; no clear D. The CDR3 has 14 residues. In germline, CDR1 is SGHNT, CDR2 YYREEE (reference sequence). The V and J ends lost 4 bases and 4 bases respectively, with 14 bases between them. Written as DNA, the CDR3 is TGTGCCAGCAGCCTTGCTACTGGCGCAGAGACCCAGTACTTC. This codes for CASSLATGAETQYF.

The chain uses TRBV10-3 and TRBJ2-7; a weak D match, TRBD2 (5 bases). The V gene's germline CDR1 is ENHRY and CDR2 SYGVKD. Trimming left V 6 bases short and J 12 bases short, with 18 bases between. The CDR3 spans 12 residues. DNA for the CDR3: TGTGCCATCAGCCCCGCGGGTTCGGATAGGTACTTC. It yields the protein CAISPAGSDRYF.

The gene calls are TRBV9 and TRBJ2-5; TRBD1 might be the D (7 bases). The CDR3 extends over 15 amino acids. The germline gives CDR1 SGDLS, CDR2 YYNGEE. Between the trimmed V and J ends, which lost 7 bases and 2 bases, there was a span of 18 bases. The CDR3 is CASYWGDRLQETQYF. DNA of the CDR3: TGTGCCAGCTACTGGGGGGACAGACTACAAGAGACCCAGTACTTC. Based on the CDR3 plus reference TRBV9 and TRBJ2-5, the full variable domain is DSGVTQTPKHLITATGQRVTLRCSPRSGDLSVYWYQQSLDQGLQFLIQYYNGEERAKGNILERFSAQQFPDLHSELNLSSLELGDSALYFCASYWGDRLQETQYFGPGTRLLVL.

This clone was seen only once. The chain carries TRBV9 and TRBJ1-1; 7 positions agree with TRBD1. V was clipped by 3 bases and J by 4 bases; unmatched bases: 9. Germline V gene sequence: CDR1 SGDLS, CDR2 YYNGEE. There are 15 residues in the CDR3. The CDR3 is CASSGRQGRVTEAFF. The CDR3, as DNA: TGTGCCAGCAGCGGCCGACAGGGTAGGGTCACTGAAGCTTTCTTT.

The CDR3 DNA reads TGTGCCAGCAGTGAGGCGGACACTAACTATGGCTACACCTTC. Protein sequence: CASSEADTNYGYTF. J is TRBJ1-2 and V is TRBV6-6, with D possibly matching TRBD1 (5 bases). Between the trimmed V and J ends, which lost 5 bases and 0 bases, there was a span of 10 bases. CDR3 length: 14 residues. In germline, CDR1 is MNHNY, CDR2 SVGAGI (reference sequence).

J is TRBJ1-2 and V is TRBV9; D gene uncertain. V dropped 0 bases and J dropped 5 bases, with 8 bases sitting between them. Germline V lookup: CDR1 SGDLS, CDR2 YYNGEE. The CDR3 contains 13 residues. The CDR3 coding sequence is TGTGCCAGCAGCGTAGGTTCTGGGTATGGCTACACCTTC. Encoded protein: CASSVGSGYGYTF. Based on the CDR3 plus reference TRBV9 and TRBJ1-2, the full variable domain is DSGVTQTPKHLITATGQRVTLRCSPRSGDLSVYWYQQSLDQGLQFLIQYYNGEERAKGNILERFSAQQFPDLHSELNLSSLELGDSALYFCASSVGSGYGYTFGSGTRLTVV.

The J gene is TRBJ1-1, the V gene TRBV7-2; D uncertain. Germline CDR1 and CDR2: SGHTA and FQGNSA. The CDR3 totals 13 residues. The germline V and J ends were trimmed by 1 base and 5 bases, with 8 bases remaining between them. In DNA form, the CDR3 reads TGTGCCAGCAGCTTAGATGAGAGGACTGAAGCTTTCTTT. It specifies CASSLDERTEAFF.

V gene TRBV5-1 combines with J gene TRBJ1-6; D unclear. Trimming left V 3 bases short and J 3 bases short, with 4 bases between. This CDR3 has 13 amino acids. Germline V gene sequence: CDR1 SGHRS, CDR2 YFSETQ. CDR3 coding DNA: TGCGCCAGCAGCTCCCTCTATAATTCACCCCTCCACTTT. Translated: CASSSLYNSPLHF.

This clone was detected once. Its ends do not fully match the called genes, so a read error is possible. The chain couples TRBV18 to TRBJ2-4; 9 nucleotides agree with TRBD1. Germline lookup yields CDR1 KGHSH and CDR2 LQKENI. This CDR3 comprises 15 residues. For the CDR3, the DNA is TGTGCCAGCCCACCTTGGACAGGGGAAGAAGGCATTCAGTACTTC. It codes for CASPPWTGEEGIQYF.

V is TRBV10-3 and J is TRBJ2-1; 12 positions match TRBD2. The germline V gene has CDR1 ENHRY and CDR2 SYGVKD. The length of the CDR3 is 16 residues. Losses at the gene ends were 2 bases for V and 6 bases for J; bases not matched to a gene: 5. The CDR3 protein is CAISEASGGATNEQFF. The CDR3 DNA sequence: TGTGCCATCAGTGAGGCTAGCGGGGGGGCCACCAATGAGCAGTTCTTC.

This clone showed up just a few times. The chain joins TRBV7-6 to TRBJ2-5; 12 bases are shared with TRBD2. The V gene end was trimmed by 5 bases and the J gene end by 5 bases; junction bases not matched to a gene: 6. Germline CDR1 is SGHVS and CDR2 is FNYEAQ. This CDR3 has 15 residues. The chain's CDR3 is CASSKRLAGVETQYF. CDR3 DNA sequence: TGTGCCAGCAGCAAAAGACTAGCGGGGGTTGAGACCCAGTACTTC.

This chain joins TRBV5-1 and TRBJ1-1, with D possibly being TRBD1 (5 bases). The CDR3 sequence is 14 residues long. The V end was cut by 4 bases, the J end by 4 bases, with 14 bases between. The germline V gene has CDR1 SGHRS and CDR2 YFSETQ. CDR3 protein: CASSITGVPTEAFF. The DNA of the CDR3 is TGCGCCAGCAGCATAACAGGTGTTCCCACTGAAGCTTTCTTT.

The rearrangement joins TRBV19 to TRBJ2-3, with 9 positions matching TRBD2. The germline V gene encodes CDR1 LNHDA and CDR2 SQIVND (reference sequence). The length of the CDR3 is 16 residues. With V trimmed by 4 bases and J by 7 bases, 12 bases remained unmatched. As DNA, the CDR3 is TGTGCCAGTAGTACCCTCCAGCGGGGGGTCACGTATACGCAGTATTTT. Its protein product is CASSTLQRGVTYTQYF.

The rearrangement joins TRBV7-6 to TRBJ2-5; a possible D gene is TRBD2 (5 bases). The V and J ends lost 1 base and 1 base respectively, with 7 bases between them. The CDR3 loop spans 14 amino acids. Per the germline V gene, CDR1 is SGHVS and CDR2 is FNYEAQ. CDR3 DNA: TGTGCCAGCAGCTTAGGACGGGGCCAAGAGACCCAGTACTTC. Protein: CASSLGRGQETQYF. Together with reference TRBV7-6 and TRBJ2-5, the CDR3 gives the full variable domain: GAGVSQSPRYKVTKRGQDVALRCDPISGHVSLYWYRQALGQGPEFLTYFNYEAQQDKSGLPNDRFSAERPEGSISTLTIQRTEQRDSAMYRCASSLGRGQETQYFGPGTRLLVL.

Comments on this clone: Additional DNA sequences in this sample encode the identical CDR3. This rearrangement joins TRBV6-5 to TRBJ1-1; D ambiguous. The CDR3 is 11 amino acids. V lost 7 bases and J lost 0, with 3 bases in between. Per the germline V gene, CDR1 is MNHEY and CDR2 is SVGAGI. CDR3 region: CASTVNTEAFF. The CDR3 coding sequence is TGTGCCAGCACGGTGAACACTGAAGCTTTCTTT.

The J gene is TRBJ2-5, the V gene TRBV11-2, with 11 nucleotides matching TRBD1. Germline V gives CDR1 SGHAT, CDR2 FQNNGV. The CDR3 totals 16 residues. J was trimmed by 5 bases and V by 5 bases; bases with no gene match: 10. The DNA for the CDR3 is TGTGCCAGCAGCGAAGGACAGGGGGCGAACTTGGAGACCCAGTACTTC. Its protein product is CASSEGQGANLETQYF.

This chain links TRBV5-3 with TRBJ1-1; no definite D call. TRBV5-3 is reported as an ORF; its role is uncertain. This CDR3 comprises 12 residues. Trimming stripped 4 bases from V and 4 bases from J, with 8 bases between. The CDR3 spells CARSLRVTEAFF. In nucleotides, the CDR3 is TGTGCCAGAAGCCTCCGGGTCACTGAAGCTTTCTTT.

The J gene is TRBJ1-2, the V gene TRBV9; D unresolved. This CDR3 is built from 17 residues. The germline V gene has CDR1 SGDLS and CDR2 YYNGEE. V gave up 3 bases and J gave up 0 bases, with 18 bases separating them. In nucleotides, the CDR3 is TGTGCCAGCAGCGGAAGCGCCCGTCCAGTTGCTAACTATGGCTACACCTTC. This codes for CASSGSARPVANYGYTF. The full variable domain, completed using reference TRBV9 and TRBJ1-2, is DSGVTQTPKHLITATGQRVTLRCSPRSGDLSVYWYQQSLDQGLQFLIQYYNGEERAKGNILERFSAQQFPDLHSELNLSSLELGDSALYFCASSGSARPVANYGYTFGSGTRLTVV.

The V and J genes are TRBV18 and TRBJ2-1; 12 nucleotides align to TRBD1. Germline-derived CDR1 and CDR2 are KGHSH and LQKENI. Trimming took 3 bases from V and 9 from J; bases not matched to a gene: 6. The CDR3 is made up of 15 amino acids. CDR3 nucleotides: TGTGCCAGCTCACCCGGGACAGGGGGCACCGGTGAGCAGTTCTTC. Translating it yields CASSPGTGGTGEQFF. Complete variable domain (other parts from reference TRBV18 and TRBJ2-1): NAGVMQNPRHLVRRRGQEARLRCSPMKGHSHVYWYRQLPEEGLKFMVYLQKENIIDESGMPKERFSAEFPKEGPSILRIQQVVRGDSAAYFCASSPGTGGTGEQFFGPGTRLTVL.